This T cell receptor beta chain was documented in a study of OX40 agonist ivuxolimab in advanced cancers. Background on the study: From roughly 20 to 79 years was the age range, with a mean of about 54 years, and around 84% were male. Prior therapy, whether anti-PD-1, anti-PD-L1 or anti-CTLA-4, was allowed, and 35% to 40% had some. Study outcomes and limitations: Clonal expansion was seen in CD4+ and CD8+ blood T cells by week 6 at 0.1 to 3.0 mg/kg.

Trimming cost V 1 base and J 5 bases, with 16 bases left between them. The CDR3 is 16 residues long. CDR1 and CDR2 from the germline V gene are SGHRS and YFSETQ. This clone was seen only a few times. The antigen is undetermined. This table comes from immunoSEQ multiplex PCR, and its TCRdb copy is limited to in-frame clones, with some not included. The sample has some 100,000 clones, approximately 90% seen once. The gene calls are TRBV5-1 and TRBJ2-1; D is possibly TRBD2 (6 bases). The specimen was CD4+ or CD8+ T cells sorted from blood, collected in a trial of the OX40 agonist ivuxolimab. This sequence originates from an adult with an advanced solid tumor such as melanoma, head and neck, liver or kidney cancer. CDR3: CASSLFFGSRDNEQFF. CDR3 coding DNA: TGCGCCAGCAGCTTGTTCTTCGGGAGTCGCGACAATGAGCAGTTCTTC.